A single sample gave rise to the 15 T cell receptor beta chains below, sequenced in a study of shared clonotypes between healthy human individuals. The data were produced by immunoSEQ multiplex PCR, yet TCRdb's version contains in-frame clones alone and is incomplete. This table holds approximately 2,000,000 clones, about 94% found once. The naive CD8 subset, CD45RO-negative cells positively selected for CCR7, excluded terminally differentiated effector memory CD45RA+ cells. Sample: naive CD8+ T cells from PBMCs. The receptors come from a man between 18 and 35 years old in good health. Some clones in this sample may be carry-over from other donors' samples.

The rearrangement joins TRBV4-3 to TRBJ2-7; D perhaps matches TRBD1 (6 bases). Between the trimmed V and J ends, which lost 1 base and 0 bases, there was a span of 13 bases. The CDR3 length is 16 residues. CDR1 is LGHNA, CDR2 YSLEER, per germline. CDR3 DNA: TGCGCCAGCAGCCAAGCATGGGGGCGGAACTCCTACGAGCAGTACTTC. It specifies CASSQAWGRNSYEQYF.

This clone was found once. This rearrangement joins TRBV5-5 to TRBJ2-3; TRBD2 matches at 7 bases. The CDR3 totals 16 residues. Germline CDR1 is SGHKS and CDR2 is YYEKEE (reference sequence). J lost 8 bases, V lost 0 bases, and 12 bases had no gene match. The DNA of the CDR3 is TGTGCCAGCAGCTTGGAGGGAGGGCCGAGTAGTGGTACGCAGTATTTT. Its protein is CASSLEGGPSSGTQYF.

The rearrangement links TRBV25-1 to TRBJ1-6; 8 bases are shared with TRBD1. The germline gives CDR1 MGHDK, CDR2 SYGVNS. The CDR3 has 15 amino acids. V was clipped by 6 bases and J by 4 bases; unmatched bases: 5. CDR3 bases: TGTGCCAGCAGCGAACGGACAGGGTATAATTCACCCCTCCACTTT. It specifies CASSERTGYNSPLHF.

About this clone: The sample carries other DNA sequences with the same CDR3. CDR3 bases: TGTGCCAGCAGCCTACTAGCGGGAGGGCCCCACGAGCAGTACTTC. Amino acid sequence: CASSLLAGGPHEQYF. The chain carries TRBV27 and TRBJ2-7; 13 nucleotides align to TRBD2. The CDR3 has 15 amino acids. V gave up 6 bases and J gave up 5 bases; unmatched junction bases: 7. Germline CDR1 and CDR2: MNHEY and SMNVEV (reference sequence).

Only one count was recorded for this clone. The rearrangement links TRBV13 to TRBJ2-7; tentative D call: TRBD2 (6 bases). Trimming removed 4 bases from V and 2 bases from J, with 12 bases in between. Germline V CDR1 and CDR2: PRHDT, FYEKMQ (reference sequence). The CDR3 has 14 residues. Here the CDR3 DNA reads TGTGCCAGCAGCTACCGGGACTTCCCCTACGAGCAGTACTTC. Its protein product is CASSYRDFPYEQYF.

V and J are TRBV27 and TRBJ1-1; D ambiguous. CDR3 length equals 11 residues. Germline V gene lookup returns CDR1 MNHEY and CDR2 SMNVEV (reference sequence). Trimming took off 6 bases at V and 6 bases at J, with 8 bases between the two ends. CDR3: CASSQGPEAFF. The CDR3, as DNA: TGTGCCAGCAGCCAAGGACCTGAAGCTTTCTTT.

The CDR3 reads CASSMMASGRPTYNEQFF. DNA for the CDR3: TGTGCCAGTAGTATGATGGCTAGCGGGAGGCCCACCTACAATGAGCAGTTCTTC. V usage is TRBV19 and J usage is TRBJ2-1; 11 nucleotides match TRBD2. The CDR3 is 18 amino acids. The trim removed 3 bases at V and 2 bases at J, leaving 9 bases unmatched. Germline values: CDR1 LNHDA, CDR2 SQIVND (reference sequence).

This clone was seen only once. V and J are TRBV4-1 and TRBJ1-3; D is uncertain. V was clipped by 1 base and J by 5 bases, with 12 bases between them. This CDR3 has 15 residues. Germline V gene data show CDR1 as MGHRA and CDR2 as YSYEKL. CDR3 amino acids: CASSQVRGVRNTIYF. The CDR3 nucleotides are TGCGCCAGCAGCCAAGTCCGGGGAGTACGAAACACCATATATTTT.

CDR3 DNA sequence: TGTGAGCAGGGGGCTGTCAATCAGCCCCAGCATTTT. The encoded protein is CEQGAVNQPQHF. The J gene is TRBJ1-5, the V gene TRBV30; TRBD1 aligns across 8 bases. Germline-derived CDR1 and CDR2 are GTSNPN and SVGIG (reference sequence). This CDR3 is built from 12 residues.

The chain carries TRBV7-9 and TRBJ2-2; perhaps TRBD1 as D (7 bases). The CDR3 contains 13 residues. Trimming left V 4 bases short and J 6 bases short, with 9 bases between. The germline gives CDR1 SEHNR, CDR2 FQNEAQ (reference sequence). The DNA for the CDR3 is TGTGCCAGCAGCTCAGGGGGGTCCGGGGAGCTGTTTTTT. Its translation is CASSSGGSGELFF.

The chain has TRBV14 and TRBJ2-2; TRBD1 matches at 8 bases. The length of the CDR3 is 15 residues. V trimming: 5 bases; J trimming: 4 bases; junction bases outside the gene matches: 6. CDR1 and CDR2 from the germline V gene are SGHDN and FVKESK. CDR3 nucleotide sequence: TGTGCCAGCAGCAGGACAGGGTTTGGCACCGGGGAGCTGTTTTTT. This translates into CASSRTGFGTGELFF.

The CDR3: CSVVETGNTIYF. The CDR3 coding sequence is TGCAGCGTCGTCGAAACTGGAAACACCATATATTTT. The rearrangement joins TRBV29-1 to TRBJ1-3; D gene uncertain. Trimming stripped 6 bases from V and 2 bases from J, with 8 bases between. Germline CDR1 is SQVTM and CDR2 is ANQGSEA. This CDR3 spans 12 amino acids.

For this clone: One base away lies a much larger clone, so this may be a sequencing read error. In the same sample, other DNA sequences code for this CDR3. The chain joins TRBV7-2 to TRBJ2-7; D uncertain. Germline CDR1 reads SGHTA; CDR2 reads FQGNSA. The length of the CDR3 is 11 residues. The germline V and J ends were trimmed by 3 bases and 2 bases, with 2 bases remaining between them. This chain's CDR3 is CASSFAYEQYF. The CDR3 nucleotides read TGTGCCAGCAGCTTCGCCTACGAGCAGTACTTC.

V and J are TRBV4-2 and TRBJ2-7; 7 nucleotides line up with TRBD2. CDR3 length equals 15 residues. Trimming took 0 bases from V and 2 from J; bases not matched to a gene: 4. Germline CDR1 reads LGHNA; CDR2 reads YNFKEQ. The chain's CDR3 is CASSQERLAAYEQYF. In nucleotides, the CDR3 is TGTGCCAGCAGCCAAGAAAGGCTAGCGGCCTACGAGCAGTACTTC.

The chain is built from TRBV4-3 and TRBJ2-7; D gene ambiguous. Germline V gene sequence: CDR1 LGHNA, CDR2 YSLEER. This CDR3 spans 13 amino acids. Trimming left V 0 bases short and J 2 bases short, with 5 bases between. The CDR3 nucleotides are TGCGCCAGCAGCCAAGATATGACCTACGAGCAGTACTTC. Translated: CASSQDMTYEQYF.